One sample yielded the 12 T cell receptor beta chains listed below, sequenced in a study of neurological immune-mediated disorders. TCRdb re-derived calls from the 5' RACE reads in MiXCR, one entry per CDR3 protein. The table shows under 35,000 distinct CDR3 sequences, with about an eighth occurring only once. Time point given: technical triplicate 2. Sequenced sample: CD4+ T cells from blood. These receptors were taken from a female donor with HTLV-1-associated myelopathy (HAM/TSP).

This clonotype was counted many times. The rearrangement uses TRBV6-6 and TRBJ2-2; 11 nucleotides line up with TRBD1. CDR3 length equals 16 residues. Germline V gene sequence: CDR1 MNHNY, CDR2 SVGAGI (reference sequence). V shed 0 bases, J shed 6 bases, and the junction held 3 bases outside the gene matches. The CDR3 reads CASSYSRDRGAGELFF. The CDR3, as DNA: TGTGCCAGCAGTTACTCCCGGGACAGGGGGGCCGGGGAGCTGTTTTTT.

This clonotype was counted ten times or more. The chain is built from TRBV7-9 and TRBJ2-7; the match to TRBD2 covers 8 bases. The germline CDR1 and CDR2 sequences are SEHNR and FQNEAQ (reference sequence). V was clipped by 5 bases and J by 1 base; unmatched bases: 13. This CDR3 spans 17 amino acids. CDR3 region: CASSGPTSGGSSYEQYF. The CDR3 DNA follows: TGTGCCAGCAGCGGCCCTACTAGCGGAGGTTCGTCCTACGAGCAGTACTTC.

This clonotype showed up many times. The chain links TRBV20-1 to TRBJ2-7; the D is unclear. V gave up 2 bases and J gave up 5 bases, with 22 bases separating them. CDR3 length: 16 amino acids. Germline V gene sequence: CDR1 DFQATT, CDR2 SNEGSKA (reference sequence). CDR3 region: CSARRTPEVRVDEQYF. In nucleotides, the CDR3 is TGCAGTGCTAGAAGGACCCCAGAAGTACGGGTCGACGAGCAGTACTTC.

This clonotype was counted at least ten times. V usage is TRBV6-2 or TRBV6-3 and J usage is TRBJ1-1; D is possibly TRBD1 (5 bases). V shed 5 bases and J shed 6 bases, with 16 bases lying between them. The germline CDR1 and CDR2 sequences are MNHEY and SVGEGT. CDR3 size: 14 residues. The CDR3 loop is CASSAQRDLPEAFF. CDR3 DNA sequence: TGTGCCAGCAGTGCCCAACGGGACCTCCCTGAAGCTTTCTTT.

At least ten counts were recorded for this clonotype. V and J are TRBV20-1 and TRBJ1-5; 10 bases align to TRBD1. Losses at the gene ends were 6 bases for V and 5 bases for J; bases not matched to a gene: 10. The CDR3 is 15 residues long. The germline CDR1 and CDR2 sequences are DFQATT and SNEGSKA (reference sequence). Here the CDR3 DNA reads TGCAGTGCCACACGGGGACAGGGGATTTATCAGCCCCAGCATTTT. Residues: CSATRGQGIYQPQHF.

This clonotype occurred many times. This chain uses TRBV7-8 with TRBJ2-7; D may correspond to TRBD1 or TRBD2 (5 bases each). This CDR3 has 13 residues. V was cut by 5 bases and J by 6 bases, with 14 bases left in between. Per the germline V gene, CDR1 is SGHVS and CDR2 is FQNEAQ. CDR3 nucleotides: TGTGCCAGCAGCCAGGGACCCGCGGGCGAGCAGTACTTC. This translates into CASSQGPAGEQYF.

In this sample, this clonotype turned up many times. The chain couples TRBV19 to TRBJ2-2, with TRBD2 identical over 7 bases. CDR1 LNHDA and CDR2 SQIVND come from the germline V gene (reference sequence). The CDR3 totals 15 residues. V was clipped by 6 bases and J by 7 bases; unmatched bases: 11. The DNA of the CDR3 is TGTGCCAGTAGGGATAGCGGGCCCCGTTTCGGGGAGCTGTTTTTT. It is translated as CASRDSGPRFGELFF.

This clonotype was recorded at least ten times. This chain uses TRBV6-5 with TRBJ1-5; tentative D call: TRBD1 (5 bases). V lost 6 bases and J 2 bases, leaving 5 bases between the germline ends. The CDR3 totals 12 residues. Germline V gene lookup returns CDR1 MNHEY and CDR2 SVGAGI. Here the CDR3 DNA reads TGTGCCAGCAGACAGGGCAATCAGCCCCAGCATTTT. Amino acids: CASRQGNQPQHF.

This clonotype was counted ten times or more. DNA for the CDR3: TGTGCCATTGGGACTCCCAACACAGATACGCAGTATTTT. Encoded protein: CAIGTPNTDTQYF. The V gene is TRBV10-3, the J gene TRBJ2-3; D might be TRBD2 (6 bases). CDR1 ENHRY and CDR2 SYGVKD come from the germline V gene. This CDR3 spans 13 amino acids. The germline V and J ends were trimmed by 9 bases and 2 bases, with 12 bases remaining between them.

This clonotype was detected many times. The CDR3 region has the DNA TGTGCCAGCGTACAGGGGTTCGGAAACACCATATATTTT. This codes for CASVQGFGNTIYF. The rearrangement joins TRBV7-2 to TRBJ1-3; 7 bases map to TRBD1. Per germline, CDR1 SGHTA and CDR2 FQGNSA. The CDR3 consists of 13 residues. Losses at the gene ends were 8 bases for V and 4 bases for J; bases not matched to a gene: 5.

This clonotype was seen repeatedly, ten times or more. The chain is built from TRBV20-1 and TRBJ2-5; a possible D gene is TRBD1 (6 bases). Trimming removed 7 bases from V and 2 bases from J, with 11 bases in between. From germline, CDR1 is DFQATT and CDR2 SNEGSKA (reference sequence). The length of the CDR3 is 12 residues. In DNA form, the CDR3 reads TGCAGTGTTCCAGGACAGCAAGAGACCCAGTACTTC. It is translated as CSVPGQQETQYF.

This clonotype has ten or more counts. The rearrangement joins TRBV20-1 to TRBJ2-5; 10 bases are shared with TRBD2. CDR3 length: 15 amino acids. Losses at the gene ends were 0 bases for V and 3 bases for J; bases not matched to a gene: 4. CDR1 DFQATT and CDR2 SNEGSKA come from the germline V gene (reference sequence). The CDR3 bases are TGCAGTGCTAGAGATACTAGCGGGGCAAAAGAGACCCAGTACTTC. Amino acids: CSARDTSGAKETQYF.